This T cell receptor beta chain was sequenced during a study of blood T cell repertoires in COVID-19. Across the whole study: The United States, Italy and Spain supplied acute and convalescent COVID-19 samples. The cDNA or gDNA used as material had been derived from T cells, B-cell-depleted T cells, or PBMCs.

Clones were sequenced by immunoSEQ multiplex PCR, and TCRdb holds only the in-frame ones, with some missing. Of 180,000 or so clones listed, 70% to 90% are singletons. Enrolled during active infection, Seattle patients were then followed longitudinally. The TCR originated in a woman in her sixties or seventies with COVID-19, enrolled during active disease. Input material: peripheral blood.

CDR3 region: CASSPGEGREKLFF. The CDR3 DNA is TGTGCCAGCAGCCCTGGGGAGGGTCGAGAAAAACTGTTTTTT. The V and J genes are TRBV11-2 and TRBJ1-4; D not resolved. Germline assignment: CDR1 SGHAT and CDR2 FQNNGV. V was trimmed by 5 bases and J by 8 bases, leaving 15 bases between them. This CDR3 spans 14 amino acids.